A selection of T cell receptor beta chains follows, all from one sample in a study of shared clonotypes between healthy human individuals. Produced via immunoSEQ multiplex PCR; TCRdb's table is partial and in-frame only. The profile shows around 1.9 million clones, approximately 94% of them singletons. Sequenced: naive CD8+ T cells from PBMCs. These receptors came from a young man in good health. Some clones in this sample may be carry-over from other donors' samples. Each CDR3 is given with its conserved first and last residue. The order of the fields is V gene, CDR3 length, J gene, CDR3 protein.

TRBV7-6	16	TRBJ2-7	CASSSLRSGSSYEQYF
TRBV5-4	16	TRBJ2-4	CASSIGTSGMVNIQYF
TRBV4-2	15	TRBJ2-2	CASSPTTGAAGELFF
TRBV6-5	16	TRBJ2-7	CASSYARDRVTYEQYF
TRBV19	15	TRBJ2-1	CASSILVGAINEQFF
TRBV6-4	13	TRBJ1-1	CASSVVSGAEAFF
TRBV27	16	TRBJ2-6	CASSIRGSLGANVLTF
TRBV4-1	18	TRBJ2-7	CASSQDKVSGAFSYEQYF
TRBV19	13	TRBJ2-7	CASSRGEFYEQYF
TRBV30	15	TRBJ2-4	CAWSVPRQVKNIQYF
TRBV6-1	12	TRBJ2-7	CATPLDRGEQYF